These T cell receptor beta chains were read from a single sample in a study of stem cell transplantation in POMP-related autoinflammatory disease. Sequenced by immunoSEQ multiplex PCR; TCRdb stores in-frame clones only, minus some. The sample has tens of thousands of clones, approximately 90% seen once. The input for sequencing was CD4+ T cells from PBMCs, taken after stem cell transplantation. These receptors were obtained from a human patient with POMP-related autoinflammation and immune dysregulation (PRAID). Some T cells may be supplied by the graft donor. CDR3s include the opening cysteine and the closing phenylalanine or tryptophan. D genes are given only for firm matches. Expanded clones are given a class, and other clones once, few, many or no size at all.

v_call: TRBV28; j_call: TRBJ2-1; clone_size: .; d_call: TRBD2; cdr3_nt: TGTGCCAGCAGTTCCGGACTAGCGGGAAGTAGAACCTACAATGAGCAGTTCTTC; cdr3_aa: CASSSGLAGSRTYNEQFF
v_call: TRBV7-9; j_call: TRBJ2-1; clone_size: .; d_call: TRBD2; cdr3_nt: TGTGCCAGCAGCTTACCCCTAGGACTAGCGGTATACAATGAGCAGTTCTTC; cdr3_aa: CASSLPLGLAVYNEQFF
v_call: TRBV29-1; j_call: TRBJ2-2; clone_size: .; d_call: TRBD2; cdr3_nt: TGCAGCGTTCGGCCTAGCGGGCTTGCTACGAACACCGGGGAGCTGTTTTTT; cdr3_aa: CSVRPSGLATNTGELFF
v_call: TRBV11-1; j_call: TRBJ2-3; clone_size: .; d_call: TRBD2; cdr3_nt: TGTGCCAGCAGCCCGGGGACTAGGAGCACAGATACGCAGTATTTT; cdr3_aa: CASSPGTRSTDTQYF
v_call: TRBV2; j_call: TRBJ2-4; clone_size: .; d_call: .; cdr3_nt: TGTGCCAGCAGTGGGTCCGGGACAGGGGCCGAGGTAGCGGGAGTGGGAAACATTCAGTACTTC; cdr3_aa: CASSGSGTGAEVAGVGNIQYF
v_call: TRBV27; j_call: TRBJ1-1; clone_size: .; d_call: .; cdr3_nt: TGTGCCAGCAGTTTCAACCCAGGGGATTTGGGCACTGAAGCTTTCTTT; cdr3_aa: CASSFNPGDLGTEAFF
v_call: TRBV4-2; j_call: TRBJ1-5; clone_size: .; d_call: .; cdr3_nt: TGTGCCAGCAGCCAAGAACAGGCCCATTGGAGCAATCAGCCCCAGCATTTT; cdr3_aa: CASSQEQAHWSNQPQHF
v_call: TRBV5-1; j_call: TRBJ2-3; clone_size: .; d_call: TRBD2; cdr3_nt: TGCGCCAGCAGCACAGGGACTAGCGGAAGCACAGATACGCAGTATTTT; cdr3_aa: CASSTGTSGSTDTQYF
v_call: TRBV5-1; j_call: TRBJ2-7; clone_size: .; d_call: .; cdr3_nt: TGCGCCAGCAGCTCCGGGACCGCGGGCTACGAGCAGTACTTC; cdr3_aa: CASSSGTAGYEQYF
v_call: TRBV29-1; j_call: TRBJ1-3; clone_size: .; d_call: .; cdr3_nt: TGCAGCGTTGTGTTGGATATTGGAAACACCATATATTTT; cdr3_aa: CSVVLDIGNTIYF
v_call: TRBV5-1; j_call: TRBJ2-7; clone_size: .; d_call: .; cdr3_nt: TGCGCCAGCAGCTTGGCTGGGGCTAGCGTCCACGAGCAGTACTTC; cdr3_aa: CASSLAGASVHEQYF
v_call: TRBV4-1; j_call: TRBJ1-1; clone_size: .; d_call: TRBD1; cdr3_nt: TGCGCCAGCAGCCGGACAGGGCTGACTGAAGCTTTCTTT; cdr3_aa: CASSRTGLTEAFF
v_call: TRBV5-1; j_call: TRBJ2-1; clone_size: once; d_call: TRBD2; cdr3_nt: TGCGCCAGCAGCTTGGCCCCCGGGACTAGCGGGGGTTATGGGGAGCAGTTCTTC; cdr3_aa: CASSLAPGTSGGYGEQFF
v_call: TRBV5-1; j_call: TRBJ2-2; clone_size: .; d_call: TRBD1; cdr3_nt: TGCGCCAGCAGCCTGTTGACAGGGCGGGTAGAGAACACCGGGGAGCTGTTTTTT; cdr3_aa: CASSLLTGRVENTGELFF
v_call: TRBV2; j_call: TRBJ1-1; clone_size: .; d_call: .; cdr3_nt: TGTGCCAGCAGTGAAGACAGGGAGTGGACTGAAGCTTTCTTT; cdr3_aa: CASSEDREWTEAFF
v_call: TRBV5-1; j_call: TRBJ1-1; clone_size: .; d_call: .; cdr3_nt: TGCGCCAGCAGTGGGCCGACGCTAATGAACACTGAAGCTTTCTTT; cdr3_aa: CASSGPTLMNTEAFF
v_call: TRBV10-3; j_call: TRBJ2-5; clone_size: .; d_call: TRBD2; cdr3_nt: TGTGCCATCAGTGAACTAGCGGAAGAGACCCAGTACTTC; cdr3_aa: CAISELAEETQYF
v_call: TRBV28; j_call: TRBJ2-1; clone_size: .; d_call: TRBD1; cdr3_nt: TGTGCCAGCAGTACCAGGGGGCGCCTGAGTGAGCAGTTCTTC; cdr3_aa: CASSTRGRLSEQFF
v_call: TRBV28; j_call: TRBJ2-5; clone_size: .; d_call: .; cdr3_nt: TGTGCCAGCAGTTTACCGACATCCACGGAGACCCAGTACTTC; cdr3_aa: CASSLPTSTETQYF
v_call: TRBV25-1; j_call: TRBJ1-6; clone_size: .; d_call: .; cdr3_nt: TGTGCCAGCAGTTACAATGTGAATTCACCCCTCCACTTT; cdr3_aa: CASSYNVNSPLHF
v_call: TRBV19; j_call: TRBJ1-2; clone_size: .; d_call: .; cdr3_nt: TGTGCCAGTAGTATAGGACTCGTCGGCGGCTACACCTTC; cdr3_aa: CASSIGLVGGYTF
v_call: TRBV10-3; j_call: TRBJ2-2; clone_size: .; d_call: .; cdr3_nt: TGTGCCATCAGTGAGTCAAGCGTCCCGAACACCGGGGAGCTGTTTTTT; cdr3_aa: CAISESSVPNTGELFF
v_call: TRBV19; j_call: TRBJ2-2; clone_size: .; d_call: TRBD2; cdr3_nt: TGTGCCAGTAGTATGTTGCCTAGCGGGAGAAACACCGGGGAGCTGTTTTTT; cdr3_aa: CASSMLPSGRNTGELFF
v_call: TRBV7-3; j_call: TRBJ2-1; clone_size: .; d_call: .; cdr3_nt: TGTGCCTCGTCTCTATCTGTGGGAGTAAATGAGCAGTTCTTC; cdr3_aa: CASSLSVGVNEQFF
v_call: TRBV9; j_call: TRBJ2-3; clone_size: .; d_call: .; cdr3_nt: TGTGCCAGCAGCGTAGGCGGGCAGTGGGGCACAGATACGCAGTATTTT; cdr3_aa: CASSVGGQWGTDTQYF
v_call: TRBV5-6; j_call: TRBJ2-5; clone_size: .; d_call: .; cdr3_nt: TGTGCCAGCAGCTTGTTTGGGGGTTCGGAGACCCAGTACTTC; cdr3_aa: CASSLFGGSETQYF
v_call: TRBV18; j_call: TRBJ2-3; clone_size: .; d_call: TRBD2; cdr3_nt: TGTGCCAGCTCACCGGGGGGGGGCACAGATACGCAGTATTTT; cdr3_aa: CASSPGGGTDTQYF
v_call: TRBV24-1; j_call: TRBJ2-2; clone_size: .; d_call: TRBD1; cdr3_nt: TGTGCCACCAGTCGGGACAGGGGGCGCGTCGGGGAGCTGTTTTTT; cdr3_aa: CATSRDRGRVGELFF
v_call: TRBV12-3/TRBV12-4; j_call: TRBJ1-2; clone_size: .; d_call: TRBD1; cdr3_nt: TGTGCCAGCAGGGACAGGGAGAACTATGGCTACACCTTC; cdr3_aa: CASRDRENYGYTF
v_call: TRBV6-5; j_call: TRBJ2-5; clone_size: once; d_call: TRBD2; cdr3_nt: TGTGCCAGCAGTTCCCTCGGGGGGGGAGAGACCCAGTACTTC; cdr3_aa: CASSSLGGGETQYF
v_call: TRBV19; j_call: TRBJ1-2; clone_size: .; d_call: TRBD1; cdr3_nt: TGTGCCAGTAGTATGGAGGGGGCAGCCTATGGCTACACCTTC; cdr3_aa: CASSMEGAAYGYTF
v_call: TRBV10-2; j_call: TRBJ2-3; clone_size: .; d_call: .; cdr3_nt: TGCGCCAGCAGTGCCTCCTCCGTCGGTTACCGCACAGATACGCAGTATTTT; cdr3_aa: CASSASSVGYRTDTQYF
v_call: TRBV7-7; j_call: TRBJ2-5; clone_size: .; d_call: TRBD1; cdr3_nt: TGTGCCAGCAGCTTTGGACAGGGGGGATCTGGGACCCAGTACTTC; cdr3_aa: CASSFGQGGSGTQYF
v_call: TRBV18; j_call: TRBJ2-7; clone_size: .; d_call: TRBD1; cdr3_nt: TGTGCCAGCTCACCACCGGGGGACAGGGTGGTGCAGTACTTC; cdr3_aa: CASSPPGDRVVQYF
v_call: TRBV7-3; j_call: TRBJ2-1; clone_size: .; d_call: .; cdr3_nt: TGTGCCAGCAGCCAATCCAACGGCGAGCAGTTCTTC; cdr3_aa: CASSQSNGEQFF
v_call: TRBV28; j_call: TRBJ2-5; clone_size: .; d_call: TRBD2; cdr3_nt: TGTGCCAGCAGTTTGTCAGCGGGGGGGAAAGAGACCCAGTACTTC; cdr3_aa: CASSLSAGGKETQYF
v_call: TRBV6-4; j_call: TRBJ2-2; clone_size: .; d_call: .; cdr3_nt: TGTGCCAGCAGGGGACACCCCACCGGGGAGCTGTTTTTT; cdr3_aa: CASRGHPTGELFF
v_call: TRBV19; j_call: TRBJ1-2; clone_size: few; d_call: .; cdr3_nt: TGTGCCAGTAGACCGGCGGGGGGCAATGGCTACACCTTC; cdr3_aa: CASRPAGGNGYTF
v_call: TRBV27; j_call: TRBJ2-7; clone_size: .; d_call: .; cdr3_nt: TGTGCCAGCAGCCAAACCGGACACGGCGACGAGCAGTACTTC; cdr3_aa: CASSQTGHGDEQYF
v_call: TRBV2; j_call: TRBJ1-5; clone_size: .; d_call: .; cdr3_nt: TGTGCCAGCGCAGGGAGGGGTAGCAATCAGCCCCAGCATTTT; cdr3_aa: CASAGRGSNQPQHF
v_call: TRBV11-2; j_call: TRBJ2-1; clone_size: once; d_call: TRBD1; cdr3_nt: TGTGCCAGCAGGCCCTTATCCGGGACAGTCAAGAATGAGCAGTTCTTC; cdr3_aa: CASRPLSGTVKNEQFF
v_call: TRBV5-4; j_call: TRBJ2-5; clone_size: .; d_call: TRBD1; cdr3_nt: TGTGCCAGCAGCTTGGCGGCAGGGGGCCCAGAGACCCAGTACTTC; cdr3_aa: CASSLAAGGPETQYF
v_call: TRBV7-8; j_call: TRBJ1-1; clone_size: .; d_call: .; cdr3_nt: TGTGCCAGCAGCCCAGGGACGGTGAACACTGAAGCTTTCTTT; cdr3_aa: CASSPGTVNTEAFF
v_call: TRBV30; j_call: TRBJ1-4; clone_size: .; d_call: .; cdr3_nt: TGTGCCTGGAGACAGGGAACTAATGAAAAACTGTTTTTT; cdr3_aa: CAWRQGTNEKLFF
v_call: TRBV29-1; j_call: TRBJ2-5; clone_size: .; d_call: .; cdr3_nt: TGCAGCGTTGATGCGGCAGCCCAAGAGACCCAGTACTTC; cdr3_aa: CSVDAAAQETQYF
v_call: TRBV28; j_call: TRBJ1-3; clone_size: .; d_call: .; cdr3_nt: TGTGCCAGCAGTTTACAGTCCTCTGGAAACACCATATATTTT; cdr3_aa: CASSLQSSGNTIYF
v_call: TRBV18; j_call: TRBJ1-2; clone_size: few; d_call: .; cdr3_nt: TGTGCCAGCTCACCCAGGGCCTTCTATGGCTACACCTTC; cdr3_aa: CASSPRAFYGYTF
v_call: TRBV6-5; j_call: TRBJ1-3; clone_size: .; d_call: .; cdr3_nt: TGTGCCAGCAGTTACTCCGACAGCTCTGGAAACACCATATATTTT; cdr3_aa: CASSYSDSSGNTIYF